This record concerns one T cell receptor (beta chain) sequence. This entry belongs to a study of blood T cell repertoires in COVID-19. Study-wide background: The cDNA or gDNA used as material had been derived from T cells, B-cell-depleted T cells, or PBMCs.

How the authors handled the data: Reference gene primer amplification gave nucleated cell count estimates. Data came from immunoSEQ multiplex PCR; TCRdb stores just in-frame clones and leaves some out. V and J calls and clone size are as listed in that table; D and trimming were resolved from the DNA. The table lists approximately 350,000 clones, more than 80% of them singletons. Assignments of participants to cohorts depended upon their own reported clinical history. Recovery among Cohort 3 donors was established by two negative PCRs, clearance, or symptom resolution. V gave up 6 bases and J gave up 1 base, with 15 bases separating them. The CDR3 has 15 residues. Germline loops: CDR1 SGHRS, CDR2 YFSETQ.

The gene calls are TRBV5-1 and TRBJ2-3; TRBD1 might be the D (5 bases). Sequenced input: PBMCs or T cells enriched from blood (not recorded which). This receptor was identified in a man between 18 and 35 years old who had recovered from COVID-19. CDR3 sequence: CASTLVGVGTDTQYF. The CDR3 DNA sequence: TGCGCCAGCACCCTGGTAGGGGTGGGCACAGATACGCAGTATTTT.